The TCR beta chain described here comes from a study of T cell responses to AZD1222 COVID-19 vaccine. At the level of the study: Second-dose schedules of about 4 or about 12 weeks were combined.

Whole-study findings and limits: There were mostly white British donors and more females than males, and clonal diversity was possibly underestimated. The span of vaccine-associated CD4 TCRs extended across spike, with dominance at 160-218 and 743-854. The repertoires were collected only after the peak T cell response.

With respect to this clone: The antigen is not known.

Sequencing was performed with immunoSEQ multiplex PCR; in TCRdb, only in-frame clones are kept and a portion is missing. This sample yields 100,000 to 150,000 clones, of which 87% are seen a single time; roughly 1.5% belongs to the top ten. The sample was peripheral blood, taken on day 0 of AZD1222 vaccination. The receptor was derived from an adult in good health.

In DNA form, the CDR3 reads TGTGCCAGCAGCCTTGGACAGGGGCGTTCACCCCTCCACTTT. Translation: CASSLGQGRSPLHF. The chain joins TRBV5-8 to TRBJ1-6, with 9 bases identical to TRBD1. Germline CDR1 is SGHTS and CDR2 is YDEGEE. J lost 9 bases, V lost 4 bases, and 5 bases had no gene match. The CDR3 is 14 amino acids.